Each of the 20 T cell receptor beta chains below was sequenced from the same sample in a study of blood T cell repertoires in COVID-19. Here immunoSEQ multiplex PCR was the method, and the copy in TCRdb shows in-frame clones only, minus some. The sample has approximately 180,000 clones; approximately 80% are singletons. Material for sequencing was PBMCs or T cells enriched from blood (not recorded which). The receptors stem from a man in his forties or fifties who had recovered from COVID-19.

This clone was found a few times. CDR3 bases: TGTGCCAGCAGCTTGCTGTCTGGGAGCGGCAATCAGCCCCAGCATTTT. It is translated as CASSLLSGSGNQPQHF. The rearrangement links TRBV5-5 to TRBJ1-5; D gene ambiguous. V lost 1 base, J lost 2 bases, and 13 bases lay in between. Germline assignment: CDR1 SGHKS and CDR2 YYEKEE (reference sequence). This CDR3 has 16 residues.

The rearrangement joins TRBV10-3 to TRBJ1-1; D is uncertain. CDR1 and CDR2 from the germline V gene are ENHRY and SYGVKD. The CDR3 is 14 residues long. V dropped 5 bases and J dropped 4 bases, with 14 bases sitting between them. The CDR3 loop reads CAISYRQTVTEAFF. In nucleotides, the CDR3 is TGTGCCATCAGTTATCGACAAACGGTCACTGAAGCTTTCTTT.

This clone qualifies as hyperexpanded. The chain employs TRBV3-1 (or the pseudogene TRBV3-2) and TRBJ2-7, with D possibly TRBD2 on 7 matching bases. The CDR3 sequence is 16 residues long. V was trimmed by 3 bases and J by 4 bases, leaving 19 bases between them. Per the germline V gene, CDR1 is LGHDT and CDR2 is YNNKEL (reference sequence). CDR3 loop: CASSQDWTGGVYEQYF. DNA for the CDR3: TGTGCCAGCAGCCAGGACTGGACGGGGGGCGTATACGAGCAGTACTTC.

The genes are TRBV19 and TRBJ2-3; tentative D call: TRBD2 (5 bases). V was trimmed by 3 bases and J by 3 bases, leaving 7 bases between them. Germline V CDR1 and CDR2: LNHDA, SQIVND (reference sequence). The CDR3 runs 13 residues. The CDR3 DNA reads TGTGCCAGTAGTATCCCGGGGACAGATACGCAGTATTTT. Protein product: CASSIPGTDTQYF. Based on the CDR3 plus reference TRBV19 and TRBJ2-3, the full variable domain is DGGITQSPKYLFRKEGQNVTLSCEQNLNHDAMYWYRQDPGQGLRLIYYSQIVNDFQKGDIAEGYSVSREKKESFPLTVTSAQKNPTAFYLCASSIPGTDTQYFGPGTRLTVL.

This chain connects TRBV7-8 to TRBJ1-1, with D tentatively TRBD1 (6 bases). V was shortened by 4 bases and J by 10 bases, with 16 bases between the two germline ends. The V gene's germline CDR1 is SGHVS and CDR2 FQNEAQ. The CDR3 loop spans 13 amino acids. DNA of the CDR3: TGTGCCAGCAGCTCAACCGGGACAAGGACAGCTTTCTTT. It yields the protein CASSSTGTRTAFF.

The J gene is TRBJ1-3, the V gene TRBV6-5; D is perhaps TRBD1 (5 bases). Germline V CDR1 and CDR2: MNHEY, SVGAGI. CDR3 length equals 15 residues. The V end lost 7 bases, the J end lost 4 bases, and 17 bases lay between the germline ends. CDR3 protein: CASNPGQLSGNTIYF. CDR3 DNA sequence: TGTGCCAGCAACCCAGGGCAACTTTCGGGAAACACCATATATTTT.

The chain links TRBV5-1 to TRBJ1-1; D uncertain. CDR1 and CDR2 from the germline V gene are SGHRS and YFSETQ. V was cut by 3 bases and J by 1 base, with 7 bases left in between. The CDR3 runs 13 residues. The CDR3 region is CASSYDTNTEAFF. CDR3 in DNA: TGCGCCAGCAGCTACGACACGAACACTGAAGCTTTCTTT.

This clone has at least ten counts. V is TRBV18 and J is TRBJ1-2; 7 bases line up with TRBD1. CDR1 and CDR2 (germline): KGHSH, LQKENI. CDR3 length equals 15 residues. V was clipped by 3 bases and J by 4 bases; unmatched bases: 8. The CDR3 nucleotides are TGTGCCAGCTCACCTCAGGGGGAAGGGATCTATGGCTACACCTTC. It translates to CASSPQGEGIYGYTF. Combining the CDR3 with reference TRBV18 and TRBJ1-2 gives the whole variable domain NAGVMQNPRHLVRRRGQEARLRCSPMKGHSHVYWYRQLPEEGLKFMVYLQKENIIDESGMPKERFSAEFPKEGPSILRIQQVVRGDSAAYFCASSPQGEGIYGYTFGSGTRLTVV.

This chain connects TRBV28 to TRBJ2-7; 7 positions agree with TRBD1. This CDR3 has 16 amino acids. V was pared by 3 bases and J by 1 base, with 9 bases of the junction left unmatched. Germline CDR1 MDHEN, CDR2 SYDVKM. This chain's CDR3 is CASSFSLDRLSYEQYF. The DNA of the CDR3 is TGTGCCAGCAGTTTTTCCCTGGACAGGCTTTCCTACGAGCAGTACTTC.

The gene calls are TRBV2 and TRBJ1-2; 7 bases align to TRBD1. The CDR3 contains 13 residues. After removal of 4 bases from V and 5 bases from J, the junction contained 4 bases not matched to a gene. Germline loops: CDR1 SNHLY, CDR2 FYNNEI. The CDR3 loop is CASSVNRGYGYTF. In nucleotides, the CDR3 is TGTGCCAGCAGTGTTAACAGGGGATATGGCTACACCTTC.

This chain joins TRBV3-1 (or the pseudogene TRBV3-2) and TRBJ1-1; D remains ambiguous. This CDR3 is 14 amino acids long. V lost 4 bases, J lost 5 bases, and 14 bases lay in between. Per the germline V gene, CDR1 is LGHDT and CDR2 is YNNKEL (reference sequence). The CDR3 nucleotides are TGTGCCAGCAGCCTCGCGGTGGGTCGAACTGAAGCTTTCTTT. Its protein product is CASSLAVGRTEAFF.

This chain connects TRBV30 to TRBJ2-3; the match to TRBD1 covers 9 bases. This CDR3 region has 14 residues. After removal of 3 bases from V and 3 bases from J, the junction contained 4 bases not matched to a gene. Germline loops: CDR1 GTSNPN, CDR2 SVGIG (reference sequence). The chain's CDR3 is CAWRDRGRTDTQYF. The CDR3 nucleotides read TGTGCCTGGAGGGACAGGGGTAGGACAGATACGCAGTATTTT.

J is TRBJ1-2 and V is TRBV10-1; D possibly corresponds to TRBD1 (5 bases). Germline V gives CDR1 WNHNN, CDR2 SYGVQD (reference sequence). The CDR3 covers 13 residues. The germline V and J ends were trimmed by 4 bases and 7 bases, with 13 bases remaining between them. CDR3 loop: CASSADRRSGYTF. Written as DNA, the CDR3 is TGCGCCAGCAGTGCCGACAGACGGAGTGGCTACACCTTC.

The chain joins TRBV5-1 to TRBJ1-1; 8 positions match TRBD1. Per the germline V gene, CDR1 is SGHRS and CDR2 is YFSETQ. V lost 5 bases and J lost 1; bases outside the gene matches: 4. This CDR3 is built from 14 residues. In DNA, the CDR3 is TGCGCCAGCAGTTCCGGGACAGGGAACACTGAAGCTTTCTTT. This sequence encodes CASSSGTGNTEAFF.

The chain couples TRBV6-5 to TRBJ1-1; 7 bases align to TRBD1. Trimming cost V 9 bases and J 5 bases; bases outside gene matches: 6. The CDR3 extends over 12 amino acids. CDR1 is MNHEY and CDR2 is SVGAGI in the germline V gene. The DNA for the CDR3 is TGTGCCAGTAACGACAGGGCTACTGAAGCTTTCTTT. Its protein product is CASNDRATEAFF.

The chain has TRBV10-2 and TRBJ2-3, with 7 bases aligning to TRBD2. The junction had 10 bases not matched to a gene; V was cut back by 4 bases and J by 6 bases. Germline V gene lookup returns CDR1 WSHSY and CDR2 SAAADI. The CDR3 consists of 15 residues. The CDR3 loop is CASSGGGKVMDTQYF. CDR3 sequence (DNA): TGCGCCAGCAGTGGGGGGGGGAAGGTTATGGATACGCAGTATTTT.

V is TRBV6-5 and J is TRBJ1-2, with D possibly matching TRBD1 (6 bases). Germline V lookup: CDR1 MNHEY, CDR2 SVGAGI. The V gene lost 5 bases and the J gene lost 2 bases, with 15 bases spanning the gap. This CDR3 has 15 residues. The DNA of the CDR3 is TGTGCCAGCAGTACCCGGGACACCCACAACTATGGCTACACCTTC. Its protein is CASSTRDTHNYGYTF.

The gene calls are TRBV3-1 (or the pseudogene TRBV3-2) and TRBJ1-3; TRBD1 is a possible D gene (6 bases). Per the germline V gene, CDR1 is LGHDT and CDR2 is YNNKEL (reference sequence). The CDR3 covers 15 residues. V was shortened by 4 bases and J by 0 bases, with 10 bases between the two germline ends. CDR3 region: CASSRRTVSGNTIYF. The DNA of the CDR3 is TGTGCCAGCAGCCGCAGGACAGTCTCTGGAAACACCATATATTTT.

The gene calls are TRBV27 and TRBJ2-4, with D perhaps matching TRBD1 (6 bases). Germline V lookup: CDR1 MNHEY, CDR2 SMNVEV (reference sequence). This CDR3 is built from 15 residues. Trimming took 0 bases from V and 7 from J, leaving 13 bases between them. CDR3 region: CASSLSPAQGNIQYF. CDR3 in DNA: TGTGCCAGCAGTTTATCCCCAGCCCAGGGGAACATTCAGTACTTC.

The chain recombines TRBV27 with TRBJ1-2; 9 positions agree with TRBD1. CDR1 and CDR2 from the germline V gene are MNHEY and SMNVEV (reference sequence). The junction had 5 bases not matched to a gene; V was cut back by 7 bases and J by 5 bases. This CDR3 is built from 13 residues. The CDR3 sequence: CASTPGQGYGYTF. The CDR3 region has the DNA TGTGCCAGCACCCCGGGACAGGGTTATGGCTACACCTTC.